The 31 T cell receptor beta chains listed next were all sequenced from one sample in a study of blood T cells in healthy people across ages. Sample-barcoded 5' priming and a J-beta primer mix drove a second PCR of about 7 to 12 cycles. TCRdb used MiXCR to reprocess the 5' RACE reads, holding one entry per CDR3 protein. This table holds hundreds of thousands of distinct CDR3 sequences, roughly two fifths found once. The specimen sequenced was blood. The origin of the receptors is a man aged 80 or over in good health.

V gene TRBV18 combines with J gene TRBJ1-5, with a possible D match to TRBD1 (5 bases). The germline V gene has CDR1 KGHSH and CDR2 LQKENI. The CDR3 has 13 amino acids. Trimming removed 5 bases from V and 4 bases from J, with 9 bases in between. CDR3 sequence: CASSGGTNQPQHF. CDR3 DNA sequence: TGTGCCAGCTCAGGGGGAACTAATCAGCCCCAGCATTTT.

This clonotype was observed at least ten times. The rearrangement joins TRBV20-1 to TRBJ2-3; D ambiguous. This CDR3 is built from 14 residues. The V gene lost 2 bases and the J gene lost 0 bases, with 9 bases spanning the gap. Germline V gene data show CDR1 as DFQATT and CDR2 as SNEGSKA (reference sequence). The DNA for the CDR3 is TGCAGTGCTAGACTGCTCACCAGCACAGATACGCAGTATTTT. This codes for CSARLLTSTDTQYF.

This clonotype was counted once. Germline is not matched at one junction end, which may reflect a read error. The chain joins TRBV7-2 to TRBJ1-2, with 7 bases aligning to TRBD1. Germline CDR1 reads SGHTA; CDR2 reads FQGNSA. CDR3 length: 14 amino acids. The CDR3 nucleotides read TGTGCCAGCAGCGTAGCGCGACAGGGAGGGGGCTACACCTTC. This sequence encodes CASSVARQGGGYTF.

There are many counts of this clonotype. The V call is TRBV20-1, the J call TRBJ2-7; 7 bases are shared with TRBD1. CDR3 size: 17 residues. CDR1 is DFQATT, CDR2 SNEGSKA, per germline (reference sequence). J lost 0 bases, V lost 3 bases, and 14 bases had no gene match. As DNA, the CDR3 is TGCAGTGCTAGGGACCCCGGGACAGTCCGCAGCTCCTACGAGCAGTACTTC. Translated, it gives CSARDPGTVRSSYEQYF.

This clonotype was detected a few times. This sequence joins TRBV7-2 and TRBJ2-1, with a weak D call TRBD2 (6 bases). Trimming took 7 bases from V and 5 from J, leaving 15 bases between them. CDR1 SGHTA and CDR2 FQGNSA come from the germline V gene. The CDR3 has 14 amino acids. The CDR3 region has the DNA TGTGCCAGCACCCTGGAGGGCCCAAACAATGAGCAGTTCTTC. Its translation is CASTLEGPNNEQFF.

This chain connects TRBV20-1 to TRBJ2-1; 15 bases align to TRBD2. Trimming cost V 5 bases and J 4 bases; bases outside gene matches: 6. The CDR3 is 16 residues long. Germline V CDR1 and CDR2: DFQATT, SNEGSKA (reference sequence). The CDR3 protein is CSALGLAGGQYNEQFF. The DNA of the CDR3 is TGCAGTGCTCTTGGACTAGCGGGAGGGCAGTACAATGAGCAGTTCTTC.

The table lists this clonotype with a count of one. The gene calls are TRBV25-1 and TRBJ2-7; D not resolved. V was clipped by 6 bases and J by 0 bases, with 9 bases between them. The CDR3 runs to 13 residues. CDR1 is MGHDK, CDR2 SYGVNS, per germline. CDR3 sequence reads: CASRGSPSYEQYF. CDR3 bases: TGTGCCAGCAGGGGCTCCCCCTCCTACGAGCAGTACTTC.

The chain is built from TRBV2 and TRBJ2-1; maybe TRBD1 (7 bases). Trimming removed 7 bases from V and 7 bases from J, with 23 bases in between. There are 16 residues in the CDR3. CDR1 and CDR2 from the germline V gene are SNHLY and FYNNEI. CDR3: CASMNRMAGGHNEQFF. The CDR3 nucleotides read TGTGCCAGCATGAACAGAATGGCAGGGGGGCATAATGAGCAGTTCTTC. The full variable domain, with the rest looked up from reference TRBV2 and TRBJ2-1, is EPEVTQTPSHQVTQMGQEVILRCVPISNHLYFYWYRQILGQKVEFLVSFYNNEISEKSEIFDDQFSVERPDGSNFTLKIRSTKLEDSAMYFCASMNRMAGGHNEQFFGPGTRLTVL.

Only a few counts were recorded for this clonotype. This chain links TRBV29-1 with TRBJ2-5; a weak D match, TRBD2 (7 bases). V was cut by 4 bases and J by 5 bases, with 14 bases left in between. The CDR3 totals 13 residues. Germline CDR1 SQVTM, CDR2 ANQGSEA. The CDR3 DNA is TGCAGCGTTGGAGTCGGGGGGCAGGAGACCCAGTACTTC. The encoded protein is CSVGVGGQETQYF.

Worth noting for this clonotype: Sequence at one end of the junction differs from germline and may be a read error. The chain uses TRBV5-1 and TRBJ2-2; weak D call: TRBD1 (6 bases). The CDR3 runs to 16 residues. Germline CDR1 and CDR2: SGHRS and YFSETQ. The CDR3 sequence: CASNLGTTANTGELFF. The CDR3 DNA sequence: TGCGCCAGCAACTTGGGGACAACCGCTAACACCGGGGAGCTGTTTTTT.

This clonotype was picked up a small number of times. The chain joins TRBV6-1 to TRBJ2-5; 8 bases agree with TRBD1. Trimming at V came to 5 bases and at J to 11 bases, leaving 13 bases not matched to a gene. This CDR3 region has 14 residues. Germline assignment: CDR1 MNHNS and CDR2 SASEGT. Here the CDR3 DNA reads TGTGCCAGCAGTTCGGGACAGGAAGGGAATGAGCAGTACTTC. This sequence encodes CASSSGQEGNEQYF.

The V call is TRBV4-3, the J call TRBJ2-2; unclear D gene. With 4 bases removed from V and 1 base from J, the gap between germline ends came to 10 bases. Germline V gene lookup returns CDR1 LGHNA and CDR2 YSLEER. The length of the CDR3 is 15 residues. The CDR3 nucleotides are TGCGCCAGCAGCCCCTCCATGTTGAACACCGGGGAGCTGTTTTTT. Amino acid sequence: CASSPSMLNTGELFF.

The rearrangement joins TRBV4-3 to TRBJ1-2; no clear D. Deletions cut 0 bases from V and 3 bases from J, with 11 bases between. This CDR3 is 15 amino acids long. Germline V lookup: CDR1 LGHNA, CDR2 YSLEER. The CDR3 sequence is CASSQDRSFDYGYTF. The CDR3 bases are TGCGCCAGCAGCCAAGATCGGTCGTTTGACTATGGCTACACCTTC.

At least ten counts were recorded for this clonotype. The chain has TRBV29-1 and TRBJ2-7; D may be TRBD1 (6 bases). The CDR3 totals 12 residues. Germline V lookup: CDR1 SQVTM, CDR2 ANQGSEA. Trimming cost V 0 bases and J 5 bases, with 8 bases left between them. CDR3 in amino acids: CSVEDPGDEQYF. CDR3 in DNA: TGCAGCGTTGAAGACCCAGGGGACGAGCAGTACTTC.

This clonotype has more than one count but fewer than ten. V usage is TRBV2 and J usage is TRBJ1-2, with D unresolved. V dropped 6 bases and J dropped 4 bases, with 12 bases sitting between them. The CDR3 is 13 residues long. In germline, CDR1 is SNHLY, CDR2 FYNNEI. The DNA for the CDR3 is TGTGCCAGCAGGACACATGACCCCTATGGCTACACCTTC. This codes for CASRTHDPYGYTF.

The chain is built from TRBV6-5 and TRBJ1-4; tentative D call: TRBD1 (6 bases). V lost 4 bases, J lost 4 bases, and 13 bases lay in between. The germline V gene has CDR1 MNHEY and CDR2 SVGAGI. This CDR3 has 15 residues. CDR3 amino acids: CASSSRGGNNEKLFF. CDR3 bases: TGTGCCAGCAGTTCACGGGGGGGCAATAATGAAAAACTGTTTTTT.

About this clonotype itself: A clone one base away is much larger, so this may be a read error. The chain recombines TRBV12-3 or TRBV12-4 with TRBJ1-2; no definite D call. V dropped 10 bases and J dropped 3 bases, with 15 bases sitting between them. CDR3 length: 13 amino acids. CDR3 amino acids: CANSPAEDYGYTF. In DNA, the CDR3 is TGTGCCAACAGCCCGGCGGAGGACTATGGCTACACCTTC.

The table lists this clonotype with a few counts. The V and J genes are TRBV12-3 or TRBV12-4 and TRBJ2-7; possible D gene TRBD2, 5 bases. The CDR3 runs to 14 residues. V gave up 9 bases and J gave up 0 bases, with 15 bases separating them. CDR3 loop: CASTPSGSSYEQYF. DNA for the CDR3: TGTGCCAGTACCCCATCGGGGAGCTCCTACGAGCAGTACTTC.

This clonotype came up many times. The CDR3 nucleotides are TGTGCCAGCAGTGAAGTAATTTCGCCCCAGCATTTT. It yields the protein CASSEVISPQHF. The chain recombines TRBV6-1 with TRBJ1-5; D gene unclear. Germline CDR1 and CDR2: MNHNS and SASEGT. This CDR3 has 12 residues. The V gene lost 1 base and the J gene lost 9 bases, with 7 bases spanning the gap.

The table lists this clonotype with a few counts. The gene calls are TRBV5-5 and TRBJ2-6; TRBD1 agrees at 7 bases. The CDR3 is 17 amino acids. V trimming: 2 bases; J trimming: 2 bases; junction bases outside the gene matches: 7. CDR1 SGHKS and CDR2 YYEKEE come from the germline V gene (reference sequence). The CDR3 loop is CASSLHRGAPGANVLTF. The CDR3, as DNA: TGTGCCAGCAGCTTACACAGGGGCGCGCCTGGGGCCAACGTCCTGACTTTC.

The chain combines TRBV6-2 or TRBV6-3 with TRBJ1-6; 9 bases match TRBD1. Germline V gives CDR1 MNHEY, CDR2 SVGEGT. V lost 7 bases, J lost 10 bases, and 11 bases stayed unmatched. CDR3 length: 15 amino acids. The CDR3 coding sequence is TGTGCCAGCACCTGGACAGGGGCTACAGGCTCACCCCTCCACTTT. Residues: CASTWTGATGSPLHF.

In regard to this clonotype: This may stem from a read error, because a much larger clone lies one nucleotide away. This chain joins TRBV25-1 and TRBJ2-6; the D gene is possibly TRBD1 (6 bases). Germline V gene sequence: CDR1 MGHDK, CDR2 SYGVNS. This CDR3 region has 18 residues. The V end lost 5 bases, the J end lost 0 bases, and 17 bases lay between the germline ends. The CDR3 region has the DNA TGTGCCAGCAGTCAAACTCCGGGACACAGCTCTGGGGCCAACGTCCTGACTTTC. It is translated as CASSQTPGHSSGANVLTF.

This chain uses TRBV10-3 with TRBJ2-3, with TRBD2 matching 8 bases. This CDR3 spans 15 amino acids. V lost 0 bases, J lost 5 bases, and 4 bases stayed unmatched. Germline CDR1 is ENHRY and CDR2 is SYGVKD. CDR3 nucleotides: TGTGCCATCAGTGAGTCTGGCGGGGGGATAGATACGCAGTATTTT. Translating gives CAISESGGGIDTQYF.

This clonotype was observed a few times. The chain employs TRBV10-2 and TRBJ2-3; 8 positions agree with TRBD1. Germline CDR1 reads WSHSY; CDR2 reads SAAADI. Germline trimming cut 5 bases from V and 2 bases from J; bases unmatched to any gene: 6. This CDR3 region has 15 residues. This chain's CDR3 is CASSLDRAPTDTQYF. The DNA of the CDR3 is TGCGCCAGCAGTCTGGACAGGGCCCCCACAGATACGCAGTATTTT.

This clonotype was seen more than once but under ten times. An end of the junction differs from the germline gene, which may be a read error. The V call is TRBV6-2 or TRBV6-3, the J call TRBJ1-2, with D maybe TRBD1 (6 bases). The V gene's germline CDR1 is MNHEY and CDR2 SVGEGT. This CDR3 contains 14 residues. The CDR3 DNA reads TGTGCCAGCACTTACGGGGGGCCGAACTATGGCTACACCTTC. This translates into CASTYGGPNYGYTF.

V is TRBV24-1 and J is TRBJ2-3, with 8 bases identical to TRBD1. The CDR3 runs 16 residues. V lost 2 bases, J lost 5 bases, and 8 bases stayed unmatched. Per the germline V gene, CDR1 is KGHDR and CDR2 is SFDVKD. DNA for the CDR3: TGTGCCACCAGTGATTCCCGACAGGGGCGGGGAGATACGCAGTATTTT. Protein product: CATSDSRQGRGDTQYF.

This clonotype has only a few counts. This chain uses TRBV20-1 with TRBJ2-5; D might be TRBD2 (8 bases). The V end lost 2 bases, the J end lost 0 bases, and 19 bases lay between the germline ends. From germline, CDR1 is DFQATT and CDR2 SNEGSKA (reference sequence). There are 17 residues in the CDR3. For the CDR3, the DNA is TGCAGTGCTAGACCCCCCGGGAGGGGGCGGCACCAAGAGACCCAGTACTTC. Protein product: CSARPPGRGRHQETQYF.

This clonotype has ten or more counts. This chain connects TRBV20-1 to TRBJ2-7; perhaps D is TRBD1 or TRBD2 (5 bases each). Per germline, CDR1 DFQATT and CDR2 SNEGSKA (reference sequence). The CDR3 loop spans 16 amino acids. Trimming left V 0 bases short and J 6 bases short, with 21 bases between. The CDR3 loop is CSAREGTVSLGSEQYF. As DNA, the CDR3 is TGCAGTGCTAGAGAGGGGACGGTCTCCTTGGGTTCCGAGCAGTACTTC.

This chain links TRBV28 with TRBJ1-4; no firm D call. Germline CDR1 and CDR2: MDHEN and SYDVKM. This CDR3 has 12 amino acids. Trimming took off 6 bases at V and 8 bases at J, with 10 bases between the two ends. CDR3 DNA: TGTGCCAGCAGCGGTAAAAGGGAAAAACTGTTTTTT. It is translated as CASSGKREKLFF. The full variable domain, completed using reference TRBV28 and TRBJ1-4, is DVKVTQSSRYLVKRTGEKVFLECVQDMDHENMFWYRQDPGLGLRLIYFSYDVKMKEKGDIPEGYSVSREKKERFSLILESASTNQTSMYLCASSGKREKLFFGSGTQLSVL.

About this clonotype itself: A much more abundant neighbour one base away suggests this may be a read error. The chain is built from TRBV20-1 and TRBJ2-5; 7 bases are shared with TRBD2. CDR3 size: 15 residues. The germline V gene has CDR1 DFQATT and CDR2 SNEGSKA (reference sequence). After removal of 3 bases from V and 11 bases from J, the junction contained 18 bases not matched to a gene. This CDR3 is CSASQAPGGNNEQYF. In nucleotides, the CDR3 is TGCAGTGCTAGCCAAGCACCGGGAGGTAACAATGAGCAGTACTTC.

In its sample, this clonotype was seen many times. The chain employs TRBV20-1 and TRBJ2-5; D is possibly TRBD2 (5 bases). V lost 7 bases and J lost 3, with 21 bases in between. From germline, CDR1 is DFQATT and CDR2 SNEGSKA (reference sequence). This CDR3 is built from 15 residues. The CDR3 DNA reads as TGCAGTGGCGACCGGGCCGCGGGTGGAAAAGAGACCCAGTACTTC. It yields the protein CSGDRAAGGKETQYF.